These T cell receptor beta chains were read from a single sample in a study of shared clonotypes between healthy human individuals. The protocol was immunoSEQ multiplex PCR, while the TCRdb copy is restricted to in-frame clones and leaves out a portion. There are about 1 million clones in the sample; about 80% occur only once, and about 1.4% lies in the top ten. Sequenced sample: memory CD4+ T cells sorted from blood. The receptors were gathered from a man younger than 35 in good health. Both conserved end residues are part of each CDR3. A D gene is named only where the DNA matches it firmly. Not all rows give a size; the values are once, few, many and, for expanded clones, a class.

J gene,clone size,V gene,D gene,CDR3 DNA,CDR3 protein
TRBJ1-6,.,TRBV7-9,.,TGTGCCAGCAGCGGTGAGAGCTCCTATAATTCACCCCTCCACTTT,CASSGESSYNSPLHF
TRBJ2-5,few,TRBV2,TRBD1,TGTGCCAGCAGGGGGGACAGTCAAGAGACCCAGTACTTC,CASRGDSQETQYF
TRBJ2-5,few,TRBV29-1,.,TGCAGCGTTCACATGTGGACCGAAGAGACCCAGTACTTC,CSVHMWTEETQYF
TRBJ1-2,.,TRBV10-2,.,TGCGCCAGCAGTGGGATGTGGGAGACACCCGTTAACTATGGCTACACCTTC,CASSGMWETPVNYGYTF
TRBJ2-1,.,TRBV7-2,TRBD2,TGTGCCAGCAGCCCAGTAGCGGGAGCCTACAATGAGCAGTTCTTC,CASSPVAGAYNEQFF
TRBJ1-2,.,TRBV6-1,.,TGTGCCAGCAGTGGCGGCGCGAACTATGGCTACACCTTC,CASSGGANYGYTF
TRBJ1-1,.,TRBV7-9,.,TGTGCCAGCAGCCCCGAGGGGTTAGTCACTGAAGCTTTCTTT,CASSPEGLVTEAFF
TRBJ2-3,.,TRBV7-2,TRBD2,TGTGCCAGCAGCTCGACGACTAGCGGGGGCACAGATACGCAGTATTTT,CASSSTTSGGTDTQYF
TRBJ2-3,.,TRBV13,TRBD2,TGTGCCAGCAGCTTAACGACTAGCGGGACGGCAGATACGCAGTATTTT,CASSLTTSGTADTQYF
TRBJ1-1,.,TRBV5-8,TRBD1,TGTGCCAGCAGCGCCGGGACAGGAGCTTGGAACACTGAAGCTTTCTTT,CASSAGTGAWNTEAFF
TRBJ1-4,.,TRBV5-6,TRBD1,TGTGCCAGCAGCCCCGGGACAGGGGGTATTGAAAAACTGTTTTTT,CASSPGTGGIEKLFF
TRBJ2-7,.,TRBV19,.,TGTGCCAGTAGTTCCGCGACCGGAGTGAGGGGCTACGAGCAGTACTTC,CASSSATGVRGYEQYF
TRBJ2-1,.,TRBV7-6,TRBD2,TGTGCCAGCAGCTTAGCGCGGGGGGGCCACTACAATGAGCAGTTCTTC,CASSLARGGHYNEQFF
TRBJ1-3,.,TRBV5-1,.,TGCGCCAGCAGCTTGGACACCGGCTCTGGAAACACCATATATTTT,CASSLDTGSGNTIYF
TRBJ2-3,once,TRBV5-5,.,TGTGCCAGCAGCTTCTCGTATACGCAGTATTTT,CASSFSYTQYF
TRBJ2-7,.,TRBV28,.,TGTGCCAGCAGTTTGACCGGGAACAACTACGAGCAGTACTTC,CASSLTGNNYEQYF
TRBJ1-6,.,TRBV30,.,TGTGCCTGGAGGGTGACAGCCTACTCACCCCTCCACTTT,CAWRVTAYSPLHF
TRBJ2-3,once,TRBV9,TRBD2,TGTGCCAGCAGCGTCGGCGGGAGGGCCGGTATTACAGATACGCAGTATTTT,CASSVGGRAGITDTQYF
TRBJ1-2,few,TRBV6-5,TRBD1,TGTGCCAGCAACAAGCTGGCCAGGGGGCAGGGCTACACCTTC,CASNKLARGQGYTF
TRBJ1-4,.,TRBV21-1,.,TGTGCCAGCAGCAAAGGGAGACAGGAGACCTCGGATGAAGAACTGTTTTTT,CASSKGRQETSDEELFF
TRBJ1-2,.,TRBV7-8,TRBD1,TGTGCCAGCAGCGTGACAGGGGGTCTTAACTATGGCTACACCTTC,CASSVTGGLNYGYTF
TRBJ1-1,.,TRBV5-6,.,TGTGCCAGCAGCCCCGACTTTGACGGAATTGAAGCTTTCTTT,CASSPDFDGIEAFF
TRBJ2-1,.,TRBV5-5,.,TGTGCCAGCAGGAATCTAGGAGGGGGTGAGCAGTTCTTC,CASRNLGGGEQFF
TRBJ2-1,once,TRBV20-1,.,TGCAGTCCGTCAATTGGGGGTGAGCAGTTCTTC,CSPSIGGEQFF
TRBJ2-3,once,TRBV4-2,.,TGTGCCAGCAGCCAAGATCCAGAGGCAGATACGCAGTATTTT,CASSQDPEADTQYF
TRBJ2-1,.,TRBV18,TRBD1,TGTGCCAGCTCACCCCCCTTAGGGGGACAGGGGGCTCACAATGAGCAGTTCTTC,CASSPPLGGQGAHNEQFF
TRBJ2-7,.,TRBV5-1,.,TGCGCCAGCAGTCTGGACCCCCACGAATCCTACGAGCAGTACTTC,CASSLDPHESYEQYF
TRBJ2-2,.,TRBV5-1,.,TGCGCCAGCAGCTTGGATCTAGTCGGGGAGCTGTTTTTT,CASSLDLVGELFF
TRBJ2-2,.,TRBV7-2,TRBD2,TGTGCCAGCAGCGTACTAGCGGGATCGGGGGAGCTGTTTTTT,CASSVLAGSGELFF
TRBJ1-1,.,TRBV18,.,TGTGCCAGCTCACCACATCCGGGTCTGGGGGCTGAAGCTTTCTTT,CASSPHPGLGAEAFF
TRBJ1-5,.,TRBV2,.,TGTGCCAGCAGTGCTGAGTATAGCAATCAGCCCCAGCATTTT,CASSAEYSNQPQHF
TRBJ2-7,.,TRBV28,TRBD2,TGTGCCAGCAGTTTAATATTGATCCCGGGGGGCTACGAGCAGTACTTC,CASSLILIPGGYEQYF
TRBJ2-5,.,TRBV10-3,TRBD2,TGTGCCATCAGTGAGTCGAAGGCAGGGAGGGGAGAGACCCAGTACTTC,CAISESKAGRGETQYF
TRBJ2-3,once,TRBV18,.,TGTGCCAGCTCACCAGGAGGGGCAGATACGCAGTATTTT,CASSPGGADTQYF
TRBJ2-3,.,TRBV7-3,.,TGTGCCAGCACTCCACGTGCGGGATCAGATACGCAGTATTTT,CASTPRAGSDTQYF
TRBJ2-5,few,TRBV11-2,TRBD2,TGTGCCAGCAGCTTTTTTCAAACTAGCGGGAGAGCAGAGACCCAGTACTTC,CASSFFQTSGRAETQYF
TRBJ2-3,.,TRBV7-9,.,TGTGCCAGCAGCTTAGGTGGGGTTATGCGGCCTACAGATACGCAGTATTTT,CASSLGGVMRPTDTQYF
TRBJ2-2,once,TRBV7-9,.,TGTGCCAGCAGCATGGTAGGACAGCGCCTCGACGTGGGGGAGCTGTTTTTT,CASSMVGQRLDVGELFF